This TCR beta chain was captured in a study of CD8 T cells in ankylosing spondylitis. General study findings and limits: Earlier work had already found some motif variants in reactive arthritis synovial fluid and blood. Fewer than ten highly homologous variants made up a TCR beta motif that seemed to typify ankylosing spondylitis blood. Reportedly, disease-linked clones are significantly enriched in ankylosing spondylitis patients' matched synovial fluid.

Germline V gene data show CDR1 as SGDLS and CDR2 as YYNGEE. CDR3 length: 15 residues. Trimming shortened V by 0 bases and J by 2 bases, and 11 bases separated the two germline ends. Quantitative molecular-barcoded 5'-RACE generated the TCR beta libraries. TCRdb itself ran the 5' RACE reads through MiXCR, one entry per CDR3 protein. This table has 100,000 or so distinct CDR3 sequences, approximately 8.9% appearing once. As concerns this clonotype: No antigen is known for it.

The sequence came from a male donor with ankylosing spondylitis. Sequencing was carried out using blood, either unsorted or a sorted T cell fraction (not recorded which). The J gene is TRBJ1-1, the V gene TRBV9, with D maybe TRBD1 (5 bases). CDR3 amino acids: CASSVVGGSNTEAFF. CDR3 DNA sequence: TGTGCCAGCAGCGTAGTGGGGGGATCCAACACTGAAGCTTTCTTT. The complete variable domain, with remaining parts taken from reference TRBV9 and TRBJ1-1, reads DSGVTQTPKHLITATGQRVTLRCSPRSGDLSVYWYQQSLDQGLQFLIQYYNGEERAKGNILERFSAQQFPDLHSELNLSSLELGDSALYFCASSVVGGSNTEAFFGQGTRLTVV.